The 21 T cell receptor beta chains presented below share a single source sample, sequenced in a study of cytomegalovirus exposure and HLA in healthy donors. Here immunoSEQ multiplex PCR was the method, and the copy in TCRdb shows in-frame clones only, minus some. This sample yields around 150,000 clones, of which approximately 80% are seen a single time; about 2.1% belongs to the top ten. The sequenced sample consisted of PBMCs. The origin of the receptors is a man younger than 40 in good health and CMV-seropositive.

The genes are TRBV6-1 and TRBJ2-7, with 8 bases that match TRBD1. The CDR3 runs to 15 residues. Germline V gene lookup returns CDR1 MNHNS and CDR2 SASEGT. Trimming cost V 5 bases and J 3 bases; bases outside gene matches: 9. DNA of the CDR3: TGTGCCAGCAGTCAGCCCGGGACAGGCATCTACGAGCAGTACTTC. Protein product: CASSQPGTGIYEQYF.

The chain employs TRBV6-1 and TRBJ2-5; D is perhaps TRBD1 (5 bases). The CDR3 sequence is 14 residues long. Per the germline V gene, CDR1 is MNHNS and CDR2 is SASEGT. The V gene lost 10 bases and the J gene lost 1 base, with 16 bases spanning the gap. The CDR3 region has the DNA TGTGCCACTGACTCCGGAGACAGCCAAGAGACCCAGTACTTC. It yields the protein CATDSGDSQETQYF.

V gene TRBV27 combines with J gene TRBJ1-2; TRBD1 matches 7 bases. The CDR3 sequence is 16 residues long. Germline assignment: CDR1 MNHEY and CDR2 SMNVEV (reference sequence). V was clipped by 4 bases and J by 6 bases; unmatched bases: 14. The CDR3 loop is CASSYSGTVSADGYTF. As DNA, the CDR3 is TGTGCCAGCAGTTACTCCGGGACAGTTTCGGCGGATGGCTACACCTTC.

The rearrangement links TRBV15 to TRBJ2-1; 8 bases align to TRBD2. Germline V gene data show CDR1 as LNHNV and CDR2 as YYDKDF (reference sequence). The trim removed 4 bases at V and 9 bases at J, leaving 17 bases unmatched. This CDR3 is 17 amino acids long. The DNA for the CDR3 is TGTGCCACCAGCACCGTGTCCGGGACTAGGTCGCCACTTGAGCAGTTCTTC. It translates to CATSTVSGTRSPLEQFF.

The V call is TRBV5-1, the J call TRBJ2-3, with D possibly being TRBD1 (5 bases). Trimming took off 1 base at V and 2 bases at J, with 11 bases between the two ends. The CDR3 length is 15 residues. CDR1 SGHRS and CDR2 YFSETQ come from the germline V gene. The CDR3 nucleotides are TGCGCCAGCAGCTTGTTAACAGGCCCCACAGATACGCAGTATTTT. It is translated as CASSLLTGPTDTQYF.

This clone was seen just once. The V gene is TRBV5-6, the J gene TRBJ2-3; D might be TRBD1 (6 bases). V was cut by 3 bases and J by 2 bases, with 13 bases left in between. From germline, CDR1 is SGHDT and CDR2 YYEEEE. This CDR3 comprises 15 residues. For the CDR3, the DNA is TGTGCCAGCAGCTGGCAGGGGATATACACAGATACGCAGTATTTT. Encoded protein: CASSWQGIYTDTQYF.

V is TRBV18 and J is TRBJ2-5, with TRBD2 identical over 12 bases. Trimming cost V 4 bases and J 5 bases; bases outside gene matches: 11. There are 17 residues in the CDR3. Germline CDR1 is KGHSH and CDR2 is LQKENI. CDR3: CASSLMALGTSGETQYF. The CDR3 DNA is TGTGCCAGCTCACTCATGGCCCTTGGGACTAGCGGGGAGACCCAGTACTTC.

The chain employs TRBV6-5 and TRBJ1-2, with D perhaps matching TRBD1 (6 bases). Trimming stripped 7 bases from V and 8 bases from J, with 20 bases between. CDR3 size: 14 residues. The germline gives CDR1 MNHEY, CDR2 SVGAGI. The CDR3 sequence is CASKYGHRDMGYTF. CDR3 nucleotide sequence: TGTGCCAGCAAATACGGGCACAGGGACATGGGCTACACCTTC.

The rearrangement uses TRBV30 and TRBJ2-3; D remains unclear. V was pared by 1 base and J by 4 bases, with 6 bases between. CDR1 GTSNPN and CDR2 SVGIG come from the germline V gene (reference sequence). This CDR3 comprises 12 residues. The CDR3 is CAWSAGSDTQYF. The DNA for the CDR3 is TGTGCCTGGAGTGCGGGTTCAGATACGCAGTATTTT.

CDR3 sequence (DNA): TGTGCCAGCAGTGAACCAACTGTATCCGTCTACGAGCAGTACTTC. It codes for CASSEPTVSVYEQYF. The chain carries TRBV6-1 and TRBJ2-7; D unresolved. The germline V gene has CDR1 MNHNS and CDR2 SASEGT. CDR3 length equals 15 residues. Trimming stripped 2 bases from V and 3 bases from J, with 14 bases between.

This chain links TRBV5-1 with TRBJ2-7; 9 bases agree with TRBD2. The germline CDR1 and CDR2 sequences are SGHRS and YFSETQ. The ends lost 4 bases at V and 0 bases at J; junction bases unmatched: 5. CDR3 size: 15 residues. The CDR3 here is CASSASGTRSYEQYF. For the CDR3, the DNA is TGCGCCAGCAGCGCTAGCGGGACCCGCTCCTACGAGCAGTACTTC. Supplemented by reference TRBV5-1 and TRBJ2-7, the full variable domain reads KAGVTQTPRYLIKTRGQQVTLSCSPISGHRSVSWYQQTPGQGLQFLFEYFSETQRNKGNFPGRFSGRQFSNSRSEMNVSTLELGDSALYLCASSASGTRSYEQYFGPGTRLTVT.

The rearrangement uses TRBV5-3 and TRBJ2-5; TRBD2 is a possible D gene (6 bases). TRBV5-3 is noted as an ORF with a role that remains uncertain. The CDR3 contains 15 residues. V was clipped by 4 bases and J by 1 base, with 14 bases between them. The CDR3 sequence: CARSEIRDSQETQYF. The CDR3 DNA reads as TGTGCCAGAAGCGAAATCAGGGACTCCCAAGAGACCCAGTACTTC.

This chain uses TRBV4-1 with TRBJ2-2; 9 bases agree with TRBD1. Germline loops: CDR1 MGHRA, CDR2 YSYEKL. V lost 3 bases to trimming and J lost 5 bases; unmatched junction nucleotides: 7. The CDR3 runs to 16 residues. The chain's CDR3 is CASSHKLDRGTGELFF. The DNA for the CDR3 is TGCGCCAGCAGCCACAAGTTGGACAGGGGAACCGGGGAGCTGTTTTTT.

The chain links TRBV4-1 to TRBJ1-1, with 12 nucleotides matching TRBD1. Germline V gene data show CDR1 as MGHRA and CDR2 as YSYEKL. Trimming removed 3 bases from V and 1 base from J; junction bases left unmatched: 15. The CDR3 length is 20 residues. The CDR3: CASSHRTLGTGGTGNTEAFF. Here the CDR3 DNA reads TGCGCCAGCAGCCACAGAACCCTCGGGACAGGGGGCACAGGGAACACTGAAGCTTTCTTT.

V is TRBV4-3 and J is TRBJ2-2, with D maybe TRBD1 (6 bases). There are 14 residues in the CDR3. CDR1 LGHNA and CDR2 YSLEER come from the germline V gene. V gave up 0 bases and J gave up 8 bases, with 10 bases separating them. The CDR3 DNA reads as TGCGCCAGCAGCCAAGAGGGGGCGGGTGGGGAGCTGTTTTTT. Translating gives CASSQEGAGGELFF.

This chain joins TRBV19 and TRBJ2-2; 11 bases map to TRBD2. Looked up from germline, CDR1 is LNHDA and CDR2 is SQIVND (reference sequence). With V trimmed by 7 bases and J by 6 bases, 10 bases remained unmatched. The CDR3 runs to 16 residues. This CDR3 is CASTARPGLAAGELFF. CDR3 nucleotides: TGTGCCAGTACCGCCCGCCCGGGACTAGCGGCCGGGGAGCTGTTTTTT. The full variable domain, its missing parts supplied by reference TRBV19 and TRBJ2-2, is DGGITQSPKYLFRKEGQNVTLSCEQNLNHDAMYWYRQDPGQGLRLIYYSQIVNDFQKGDIAEGYSVSREKKESFPLTVTSAQKNPTAFYLCASTARPGLAAGELFFGEGSRLTVL.

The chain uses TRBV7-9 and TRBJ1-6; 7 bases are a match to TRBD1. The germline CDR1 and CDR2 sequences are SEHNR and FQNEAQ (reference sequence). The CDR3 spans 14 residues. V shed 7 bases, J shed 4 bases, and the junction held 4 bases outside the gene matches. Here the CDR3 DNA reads TGTGCCAGCACCTGGGACAGTTATAATTCACCCCTCCACTTT. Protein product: CASTWDSYNSPLHF.

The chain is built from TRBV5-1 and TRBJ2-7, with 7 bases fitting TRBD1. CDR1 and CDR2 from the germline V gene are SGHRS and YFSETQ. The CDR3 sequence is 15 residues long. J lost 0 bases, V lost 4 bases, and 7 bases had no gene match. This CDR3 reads CASSPAGTASYEQYF. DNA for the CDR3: TGCGCCAGCAGCCCTGCTGGGACAGCCTCCTACGAGCAGTACTTC.

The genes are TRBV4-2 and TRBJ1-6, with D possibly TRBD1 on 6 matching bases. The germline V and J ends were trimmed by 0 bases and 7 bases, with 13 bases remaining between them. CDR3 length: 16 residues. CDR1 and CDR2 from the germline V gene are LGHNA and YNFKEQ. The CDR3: CASSQEGGRQNSPLHF. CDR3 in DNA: TGTGCCAGCAGCCAAGAAGGGGGACGGCAGAATTCACCCCTCCACTTT.

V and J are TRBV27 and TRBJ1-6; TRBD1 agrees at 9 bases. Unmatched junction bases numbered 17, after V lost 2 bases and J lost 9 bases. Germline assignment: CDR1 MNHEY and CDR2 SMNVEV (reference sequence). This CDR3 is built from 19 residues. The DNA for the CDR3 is TGTGCCAGCAGTTTAGGGACAGGGTGGAAAGTGCCTATTCGTTCACCCCTCCACTTT. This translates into CASSLGTGWKVPIRSPLHF.

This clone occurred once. CDR3 sequence reads: CASSLGSGGAVDTQYF. The CDR3 DNA reads as TGTGCCAGCAGCTTAGGGAGCGGGGGGGCGGTAGATACGCAGTATTTT. The chain joins TRBV7-2 to TRBJ2-3; 10 positions agree with TRBD2. With V trimmed by 1 base and J by 5 bases, 6 bases remained unmatched. This CDR3 has 16 amino acids. Germline CDR1 SGHTA, CDR2 FQGNSA.